This entry features one T cell receptor (beta chain) sequence. Antigen specificity is unknown. These data belong to a study of cytomegalovirus exposure and HLA in healthy donors. Overall study findings and caveats: The listing of roughly 160 TCR beta chains classed them as cytomegalovirus-associated. The authors assumed roughly uniform sequencing depth across donors for presence/absence analyses.

The germline V and J ends were trimmed by 5 bases and 0 bases, with 13 bases remaining between them. The germline CDR1 and CDR2 sequences are LGHNA and YSLEER. The CDR3 runs 15 residues. The study ran its PCR with 60 Vbeta and 13 Jbeta primers. The assay was immunoSEQ multiplex PCR, and TCRdb's table has in-frame clones only and misses some. The sample has 150,000 or so clones, roughly 80% seen once; the top ten hold 7.7%. Sequencing was done on a sample of PBMCs. This receptor was taken from a woman aged 40 to 50 in good health and CMV-seropositive. J is TRBJ1-1 and V is TRBV4-3; D is perhaps TRBD1 (6 bases). As DNA, the CDR3 is TGCGCCAGCAGCTTAGGGGGGGTCATGAACACTGAAGCTTTCTTT. Amino acid sequence: CASSLGGVMNTEAFF.